Below, one TCR beta chain is given with its context. These data are taken from a study of PD-L1 blockade in urothelial cancer. The CDR3 loop spans 15 amino acids. CDR1 SNHLY and CDR2 FYNNEI come from the germline V gene. The V end was cut by 4 bases, the J end by 0 bases, with 13 bases between. Each PCR received spiked synthetic TCR analog templates. Profiling relied on immunoSEQ multiplex PCR, and the TCRdb table lists in-frame clones only, not all of them. The sample lists 85,000 to 130,000 clones, about nine tenths occurring once. V usage is TRBV2 and J usage is TRBJ2-7, with TRBD2 as a possible D gene (5 bases). The starting material was PBMCs, obtained around atezolizumab (anti-PD-L1) treatment. This clonotype was sampled from a woman older than 75 with urothelial cancer. The CDR3 DNA sequence: TGTGCCAGCAGTGGGGAGAGTTCCCTCTCCTACGAGCAGTACTTC. Its protein product is CASSGESSLSYEQYF.